The 18 T cell receptor beta chains in this list originate from one sample, sequenced in a study of T cells and Merkel cell carcinoma outcomes (TCRdb year 2020). Libraries were constructed by the immunoSEQ multiplex PCR assay. Not all clones reach the TCRdb copy of this immuneACCESS table, which keeps in-frame sequences only. Checked studies attribute under half of the gap to unresolved V genes and leave the rest unexplained. The sample includes 8,000 to 9,500 clones, with around 84% observed a single time. The top ten hold approximately 2.5% of the sample. The sample comprised tumor tissue from Merkel cell carcinoma. Source of these receptors: a human donor with Merkel cell carcinoma.

This clone was recorded only once. The J gene is TRBJ1-1, the V gene TRBV6-5; no firm D call. CDR3 size: 13 residues. Trimming pared 6 bases from V and 0 bases from J, leaving 8 bases between. The germline V gene encodes CDR1 MNHEY and CDR2 SVGAGI. Here the CDR3 reads CASSRFMNTEAFF. DNA for the CDR3: TGTGCCAGCAGCCGCTTTATGAACACTGAAGCTTTCTTT.

The V call is TRBV11-2, the J call TRBJ2-1; TRBD2 matches at 9 bases. The V segment lost 0 bases and the J segment 6 bases; nucleotides outside the gene matches: 3. Germline V gene lookup returns CDR1 SGHAT and CDR2 FQNNGV. The CDR3 covers 15 residues. Written as DNA, the CDR3 is TGTGCCAGCAGCTTAGAAGCGGGGGGCACCAATGAGCAGTTCTTC. Protein product: CASSLEAGGTNEQFF.

The genes are TRBV5-1 and TRBJ1-1; D is unclear. V lost 0 bases and J lost 0, with 12 bases in between. Germline CDR1 is SGHRS and CDR2 is YFSETQ. The CDR3 sequence is 16 residues long. CDR3 nucleotides: TGCGCCAGCAGCTTGGGGCGGGCAGCTCTGAACACTGAAGCTTTCTTT. This encodes CASSLGRAALNTEAFF.

The genes are TRBV18 and TRBJ2-3; the D gene could be TRBD1 or TRBD2 (5 bases each). Deletions cut 4 bases from V and 6 bases from J, with 11 bases between. Germline CDR1 and CDR2: KGHSH and LQKENI. The CDR3 is 13 residues long. The CDR3 DNA reads TGTGCCAGCTCACAGTCCAGGGAGGATACGCAGTATTTT. Translation: CASSQSREDTQYF.

The rearrangement uses TRBV7-9 and TRBJ2-7; D may match TRBD1 or TRBD2 (5 bases each). CDR1 and CDR2 from the germline V gene are SEHNR and FQNEAQ (reference sequence). V shed 6 bases and J shed 7 bases, with 16 bases lying between them. The CDR3 extends over 13 amino acids. The CDR3 loop is CASSPQGAQEQYF. CDR3 in DNA: TGTGCCAGCAGTCCGCAGGGAGCGCAGGAGCAGTACTTC.

This rearrangement joins TRBV7-8 to TRBJ2-3, with no clear D. V lost 5 bases to trimming and J lost 0 bases, with 6 bases between them. The CDR3 runs to 13 residues. Germline V CDR1 and CDR2: SGHVS, FQNEAQ. In DNA, the CDR3 is TGTGCCAGCAGCCTTATGAGCACAGATACGCAGTATTTT. Protein: CASSLMSTDTQYF.

The rearrangement links TRBV6-5 to TRBJ1-1, with 8 bases lining up with TRBD1. With 5 bases clipped from V and 14 bases from J, the junction kept 13 bases outside the gene matches. This CDR3 region has 13 residues. Germline CDR1 MNHEY, CDR2 SVGAGI. The CDR3 here is CASSTLDRGRIFF. The CDR3 nucleotides are TGTGCCAGCAGTACCCTTGACAGGGGCCGTATCTTCTTT.

This clone was observed a handful of times. The chain has TRBV6-6 and TRBJ2-3; the match to TRBD2 covers 7 bases. There are 13 residues in the CDR3. Germline assignment: CDR1 MNHNY and CDR2 SVGAGI (reference sequence). Trimming took 3 bases from V and 9 from J; bases not matched to a gene: 6. CDR3 loop: CASSYGRGETQYF. The CDR3 DNA reads as TGTGCCAGCAGTTATGGACGGGGGGAAACGCAGTATTTT.

This chain connects TRBV29-1 to TRBJ1-2; possible D gene TRBD1, 6 bases. Per germline, CDR1 SQVTM and CDR2 ANQGSEA. The V and J ends lost 6 bases and 0 bases respectively, with 14 bases between them. The CDR3 has 14 amino acids. The CDR3 nucleotides are TGCAGCGTGCTCCTCAGGACAGCTAACTATGGCTACACCTTC. Amino acid sequence: CSVLLRTANYGYTF.

This rearrangement joins TRBV6-1 to TRBJ2-5, with a possible D match to TRBD2 (5 bases). Germline V lookup: CDR1 MNHNS, CDR2 SASEGT. V was pared by 6 bases and J by 5 bases, with 7 bases between. This CDR3 is built from 11 residues. The CDR3 sequence: CASREAETQYF. CDR3 DNA: TGTGCCAGCAGGGAGGCTGAGACCCAGTACTTC.

V usage is TRBV10-2 and J usage is TRBJ2-3; TRBD2 might be the D (6 bases). CDR3 length equals 15 residues. The germline V and J ends were trimmed by 6 bases and 2 bases, with 15 bases remaining between them. Germline V gives CDR1 WSHSY, CDR2 SAAADI. CDR3 region: CASRSLEGPTDTQYF. DNA of the CDR3: TGCGCCAGCAGGAGCTTGGAGGGTCCCACAGATACGCAGTATTTT.

V is TRBV7-9 and J is TRBJ1-4; unclear D gene. CDR3 length: 16 residues. From germline, CDR1 is SEHNR and CDR2 FQNEAQ (reference sequence). V lost 5 bases and J 5 bases, leaving 18 bases between the germline ends. The CDR3 reads CASSPRRAGLNEKLFF. For the CDR3, the DNA is TGTGCCAGCAGCCCTAGAAGAGCAGGTCTGAATGAAAAACTGTTTTTT. The full variable domain, with the rest looked up from reference TRBV7-9 and TRBJ1-4, is DTGVSQNPRHKITKRGQNVTFRCDPISEHNRLYWYRQTLGQGPEFLTYFQNEAQLEKSRLLSDRFSAERPKGSFSTLEIQRTEQGDSAMYLCASSPRRAGLNEKLFFGSGTQLSVL.

The V call is TRBV19, the J call TRBJ2-3; D is ambiguous. The CDR3 spans 15 residues. Germline V gene lookup returns CDR1 LNHDA and CDR2 SQIVND (reference sequence). V was pared by 5 bases and J by 6 bases, with 18 bases between. CDR3 in DNA: TGTGCCAGTAGTCCACAAGGGATTAAAGCGGATACGCAGTATTTT. This translates into CASSPQGIKADTQYF.

The chain employs TRBV18 and TRBJ2-7; tentative D call: TRBD2 (6 bases). The CDR3 length is 14 residues. V was cut by 2 bases and J by 0 bases, with 8 bases left in between. Germline values: CDR1 KGHSH, CDR2 LQKENI. The DNA of the CDR3 is TGTGCCAGCTCACCATTGGGAGGCTCCTACGAGCAGTACTTC. Its protein product is CASSPLGGSYEQYF.

CDR3 bases: TGCGCCAGCAGCTACAATCAGGGAAACACTGAAGCTTTCTTT. Its protein product is CASSYNQGNTEAFF. The chain combines TRBV5-1 with TRBJ1-1; D is perhaps TRBD1 (5 bases). The V end was cut by 3 bases, the J end by 2 bases, with 11 bases between. Germline CDR1 is SGHRS and CDR2 is YFSETQ. This CDR3 has 14 amino acids.

The chain uses TRBV20-1 and TRBJ1-2, with D possibly matching TRBD1 (5 bases). CDR1 DFQATT and CDR2 SNEGSKA come from the germline V gene (reference sequence). This CDR3 spans 11 amino acids. V lost 0 bases and J 8 bases, leaving 7 bases between the germline ends. CDR3 nucleotides: TGCAGTGCTAGAGACAGGGACGGCTACACCTTC. It codes for CSARDRDGYTF.

V is TRBV7-9 and J is TRBJ2-1; 9 bases agree with TRBD2. The trim removed 1 base at V and 6 bases at J, leaving 1 base unmatched. CDR1 and CDR2 from the germline V gene are SEHNR and FQNEAQ (reference sequence). The CDR3 runs 14 residues. CDR3 protein: CASSLGGGANEQFF. The CDR3 DNA follows: TGTGCCAGCAGCTTAGGCGGGGGGGCCAATGAGCAGTTCTTC.

The chain employs TRBV7-9 and TRBJ1-2, with D perhaps matching TRBD1 (5 bases). The germline V gene has CDR1 SEHNR and CDR2 FQNEAQ (reference sequence). The V end was cut by 2 bases, the J end by 1 base, with 11 bases between. CDR3 length: 15 residues. For the CDR3, the DNA is TGTGCCAGCAGCTTAAAGGGTGGGGGTAACTATGGCTACACCTTC. It encodes CASSLKGGGNYGYTF.